This T cell receptor beta chain is from a study of T cell repertoires in cytomegalovirus infection (dated by TCRdb to about 2019). A note on the overall study: Recently identified HLA-C-restricted CMV epitopes, whose presentation resists viral immunomodulation, were targeted by peptide stimulations together with well-studied HLA-B-restricted epitopes. Because public TCR beta signatures pointed to carriage of CMV infection together with the matching HLA type, the HLA type of each donor mattered for the analysis.

V has 3 bases trimmed and J has 3 bases trimmed; junction bases matching no gene number 5. Including cysteine and phenylalanine, the CDR3 has 15 amino acids. Only the CDR3 DNA is retained, 45 bases long and in frame from the first base. Per the germline V gene, SGDLS is the CDR1 and YYNGEE is the CDR2. On this clonotype: No antigen is known for it. No per-base quality is available; no much larger clone lies one base away.

Results the study describes overall, beyond this receptor: In the ex vivo response, HLA-C-restricted CMV-specific TCR beta clonotypes were dominant, and in two of eight donors the single most frequent clonotype came from this HLA-C-restricted group. Carriers of CMV infection plus the relevant HLA type were discriminated by the cumulative frequency of public TCR beta family members in the study cohort and in an independent roughly 340-donor cohort.

Taken with the paper, the label for treatment or condition translates to: in vitro stimulation with specific CMV peptide epitopes to enrich CMV-specific T cells. The instrument was an Illumina HiSeq 1500. TCRdb passed the public sequencing reads through fastp at Q25 and MiXCR, retaining productive beta sequences. CDR3 protein sequences are deduplicated, and each keeps its most common genes and DNA. The sample data list 650,000 to 850,000 distinct CDR3 sequences, and about 28% of these were observed just once. The top ten constitute around 12% of the sample. This receptor was identified in a human donor in good health (CMV status not recorded). Some clones in this sample may be carry-over from other donors' samples. The material was cultured CD8+ T cells from PBMCs, obtained from culture after CMV antigen stimulation. The V and J segments used are TRBV9 and TRBJ1-2, with 10 central nucleotides matching TRBD1. The CDR3 has the sequence CASSEGDRGHYGYTF. The bases are TGTGCCAGCAGCGAGGGGGACAGGGGACACTATGGCTACACCTTC.